These 13 T cell receptor beta chains were all obtained from the same sample, sequenced in a study of tumor-infiltrating lymphocytes in primary liver carcinoma. Unsorted bulk tissue (about 20-30 mg) underwent RNA and DNA co-extraction. Starting material of around 460 ng total RNA yielded TCR beta cDNA via a constant-region primer. Three nested multiplex PCR rounds, a slightly modified ARM-PCR method, built the TCR beta libraries. The first two PCR rounds, approximately 10 cycles each, used TRBV1-TRBV30 forward primers and a C-beta reverse primer. TCRdb independently ran MiXCR on the multiplex PCR reads; one entry per CDR3 protein. Among some 120,000 distinct CDR3 sequences, 60% to 70% were seen once, and the ten largest hold around 9.3%. Source material: liver tumor tissue from sampling region 1. Subset described: tumor region T1, superior pole. Receptors originate from a woman aged 60-70 years with primary liver carcinoma and hepatitis B virus infection.

V and J are TRBV14 and TRBJ2-1; 13 bases are a match to TRBD2. V gave up 3 bases and J gave up 9 bases; unmatched junction bases: 8. The CDR3 totals 16 residues. Germline V gene sequence: CDR1 SGHDN, CDR2 FVKESK. The CDR3: CASSQDRTSGSREQFF. The CDR3, as DNA: TGTGCCAGCAGCCAGGACCGGACTAGCGGGAGTCGTGAGCAGTTCTTC. Together with reference TRBV14 and TRBJ2-1, the CDR3 gives the full variable domain: EAGVTQFPSHSVIEKGQTVTLRCDPISGHDNLYWYRRVMGKEIKFLLHFVKESKQDESGMPNNRFLAERTGGTYSTLKVQPAELEDSGVYFCASSQDRTSGSREQFFGPGTRLTVL.

With regard to this clonotype: Just one base apart from a much larger clone, this may be a read error. Because the CDR3's place on the DNA is in doubt, the DNA is left out and the CDR3 is given as listed by TCRdb. The chain carries TRBV6-5 and TRBJ1-1. Looked up from germline, CDR1 is MNHEY and CDR2 is SVGAGI. The CDR3 sequence runs 14 residues, both termini included. The CDR3 spells CASSFLAANTEAFF.

On this clonotype: The final CDR3 position lacks the conserved phenylalanine or tryptophan, pointing to a likely read error. The rearrangement links TRBV5-1 to TRBJ2-1; the D is unclear. CDR3 length: 13 residues. V lost 0 bases and J lost 3, with 4 bases in between. Germline V gene sequence: CDR1 SGHRS, CDR2 YFSETQ. The DNA for the CDR3 is TGCGCCAGCAGCTTGGGGGGCTACAATGAGCAGTTCCTC. Translation: CASSLGGYNEQFL.

This clonotype has at least ten counts. The rearrangement links TRBV12-3 or TRBV12-4 to TRBJ1-6; a weak D match, TRBD1 (6 bases). Trimming pared 4 bases from V and 10 bases from J, leaving 23 bases between. CDR3 length equals 17 residues. The CDR3 coding sequence is TGTGCCAGCAGTTCCCCCCCAAGGGGGAAAGTTGGATCACCCCTCCACTTT. As protein: CASSSPPRGKVGSPLHF.

This clonotype was counted many times. V is TRBV12-3 or TRBV12-4 and J is TRBJ1-2, with 8 bases identical to TRBD1. There are 14 residues in the CDR3. V gave up 5 bases and J gave up 8 bases; unmatched junction bases: 10. CDR3 residues: CASSPPRTGLGYTF. CDR3 in DNA: TGTGCCAGCAGTCCTCCCCGGACAGGGCTCGGCTACACCTTC.

This chain uses TRBV11-2 with TRBJ2-7; a weak D match, TRBD1 (6 bases). V dropped 0 bases and J dropped 13 bases, with 16 bases sitting between them. CDR1 SGHAT and CDR2 FQNNGV come from the germline V gene. The CDR3 loop spans 13 amino acids. The CDR3 loop is CASSLEGAGWHYF. DNA of the CDR3: TGTGCCAGCAGCTTAGAGGGGGCAGGGTGGCACTACTTC.

Note on this clonotype: This sequence may be a read error, since a much larger clone differs from it by one base. The chain carries TRBV6-2 or TRBV6-3 and TRBJ2-7; D remains ambiguous. The germline V gene encodes CDR1 MNHEY and CDR2 SVGEGT. The CDR3 spans 11 residues. The CDR3 coding sequence is TGTGCCAGCAGCTCCTTCTACGAGCAGCACTTC. Its translation is CASSSFYEQHF.

In the case of this clonotype: One base away lies a much larger clone, so this may be a sequencing read error. This sequence joins TRBV29-1 and TRBJ2-7; TRBD1 matches 8 bases. This CDR3 has 13 residues. Germline V gene lookup returns CDR1 SQVTM and CDR2 ANQGSEA. CDR3 protein: CSVVTGEPYERYF. CDR3 nucleotide sequence: TGCAGCGTTGTGACAGGGGAGCCGTACGAGCGGTACTTC.

This clonotype has a count of ten or more. The chain joins TRBV13 to TRBJ2-3, with TRBD1 identical over 9 bases. CDR3 size: 14 residues. V lost 5 bases to trimming and J lost 3 bases; unmatched junction nucleotides: 3. Germline V gene lookup returns CDR1 PRHDT and CDR2 FYEKMQ (reference sequence). CDR3 in amino acids: CASSPGQGTDTQYF. The CDR3 DNA follows: TGTGCCAGCAGCCCCGGACAGGGGACAGATACGCAGTATTTT.

With respect to this clonotype: Likely a read error: the CDR3 ends without its conserved phenylalanine or tryptophan. The chain is built from TRBV20-1 and TRBJ2-5; 7 bases match TRBD2. J lost 2 bases, V lost 3 bases, and 6 bases had no gene match. Germline lookup yields CDR1 DFQATT and CDR2 SNEGSKA (reference sequence). The CDR3 contains 14 residues. Here the CDR3 reads CSARIAGSQETQYL. The CDR3, as DNA: TGCAGTGCTAGGATAGCGGGCTCACAAGAGACCCAGTACTTA.

The sample holds a few counts of this clonotype. This chain uses TRBV12-3 or TRBV12-4 with TRBJ1-2, with TRBD1 identical over 7 bases. The CDR3 runs to 14 residues. Trimming cost V 5 bases and J 8 bases; bases outside gene matches: 11. The CDR3 DNA reads TGTGCCAGCAGTGGGGACAGTAGTCTATGGGGCTACACCTTC. Protein sequence: CASSGDSSLWGYTF.

Comment on this clonotype: Mismatch with germline at one junction end may stem from a read error. The chain has TRBV11-2 and TRBJ2-7; D possibly corresponds to TRBD1 (5 bases). The CDR3 length is 15 residues. Germline-derived CDR1 and CDR2 are SGHAT and FQNNGV. The CDR3 DNA sequence: TGTGTCAGCAGCCTCCAGGTGGGGCACTCCTACGAGCAGTACTTC. Translated, it gives CVSSLQVGHSYEQYF. Supplemented by reference TRBV11-2 and TRBJ2-7, the full variable domain reads EAGVAQSPRYKIIEKRQSVAFWCNPISGHATLYWYQQILGQGPKLLIQFQNNGVVDDSQLPKDRFSAERLKGVDSTLKIQPAKLEDSAVYLCVSSLQVGHSYEQYFGPGTRLTVT.

With regard to this clonotype: This could be a read error, since a much larger clone is one nucleotide away. As the CDR3 is not closed by the conserved phenylalanine or tryptophan, this likely results from a read error. The chain employs TRBV6-5 and TRBJ2-5; TRBD2 aligns across 14 bases. In germline, CDR1 is MNHEY, CDR2 SVGAGI. CDR3 size: 19 residues. V lost 6 bases to trimming and J lost 1 base; unmatched junction nucleotides: 13. The CDR3 coding sequence is TGTGCCAGCAGACGGAAGAATGGACTAGCGGGAGGCTCCCAAGAGACCCAGTACTTA. Translated: CASRRKNGLAGGSQETQYL.